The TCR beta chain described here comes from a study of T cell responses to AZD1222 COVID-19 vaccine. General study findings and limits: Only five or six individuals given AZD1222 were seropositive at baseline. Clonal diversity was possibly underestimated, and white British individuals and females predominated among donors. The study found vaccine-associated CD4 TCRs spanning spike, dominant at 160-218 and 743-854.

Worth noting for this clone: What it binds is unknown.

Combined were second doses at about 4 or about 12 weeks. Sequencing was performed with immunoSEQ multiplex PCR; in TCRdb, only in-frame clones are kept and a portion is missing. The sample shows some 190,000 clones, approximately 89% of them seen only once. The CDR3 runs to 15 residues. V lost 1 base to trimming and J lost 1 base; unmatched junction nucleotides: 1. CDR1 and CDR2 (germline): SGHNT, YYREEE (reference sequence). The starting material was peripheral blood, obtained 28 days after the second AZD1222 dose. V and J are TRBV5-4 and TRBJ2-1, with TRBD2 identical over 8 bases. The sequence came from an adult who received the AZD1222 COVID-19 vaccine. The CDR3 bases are TGTGCCAGCAGCTTGACTAGCGGATCCTACAATGAGCAGTTCTTC. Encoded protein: CASSLTSGSYNEQFF. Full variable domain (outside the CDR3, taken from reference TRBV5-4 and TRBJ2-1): ETGVTQSPTHLIKTRGQQVTLRCSSQSGHNTVSWYQQALGQGPQFIFQYYREEENGRGNFPPRFSGLQFPNYSSELNVNALELDDSALYLCASSLTSGSYNEQFFGPGTRLTVL.